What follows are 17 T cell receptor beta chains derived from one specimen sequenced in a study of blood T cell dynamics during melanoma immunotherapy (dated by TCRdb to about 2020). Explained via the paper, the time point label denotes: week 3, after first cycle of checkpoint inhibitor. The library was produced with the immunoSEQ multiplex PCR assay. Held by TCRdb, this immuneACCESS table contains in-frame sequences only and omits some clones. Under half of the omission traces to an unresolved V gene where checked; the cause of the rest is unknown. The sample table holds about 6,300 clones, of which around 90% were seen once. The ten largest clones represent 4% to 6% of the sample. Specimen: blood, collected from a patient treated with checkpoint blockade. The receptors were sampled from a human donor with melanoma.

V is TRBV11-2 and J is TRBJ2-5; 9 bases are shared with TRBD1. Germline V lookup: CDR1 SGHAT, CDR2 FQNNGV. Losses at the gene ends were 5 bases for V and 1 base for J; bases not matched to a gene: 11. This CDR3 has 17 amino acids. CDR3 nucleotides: TGTGCCAGCAGCAAAACCGGACAGGGGTGGGTCCAAGAGACCCAGTACTTC. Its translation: CASSKTGQGWVQETQYF.

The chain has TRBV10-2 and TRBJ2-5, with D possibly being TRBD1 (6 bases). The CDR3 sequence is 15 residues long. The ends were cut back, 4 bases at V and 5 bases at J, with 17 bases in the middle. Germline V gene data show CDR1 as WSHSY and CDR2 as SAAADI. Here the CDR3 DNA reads TGCGCCAGCAGTGCAAGAGCCAGGGGTCTCGAGACCCAGTACTTC. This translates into CASSARARGLETQYF.

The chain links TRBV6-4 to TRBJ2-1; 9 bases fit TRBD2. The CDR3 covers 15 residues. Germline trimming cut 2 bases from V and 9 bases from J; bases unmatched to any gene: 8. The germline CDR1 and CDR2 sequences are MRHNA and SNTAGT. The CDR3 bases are TGTGCCAGCAGTGACCCTCTAGCGGGGTTAAGTGAGCAGTTCTTC. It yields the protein CASSDPLAGLSEQFF.

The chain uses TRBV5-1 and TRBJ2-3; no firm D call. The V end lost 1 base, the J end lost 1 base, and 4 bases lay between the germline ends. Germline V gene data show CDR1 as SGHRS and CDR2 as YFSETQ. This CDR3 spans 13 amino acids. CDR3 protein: CASSLMGTDTQYF. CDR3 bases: TGCGCCAGCAGCTTGATGGGCACAGATACGCAGTATTTT.

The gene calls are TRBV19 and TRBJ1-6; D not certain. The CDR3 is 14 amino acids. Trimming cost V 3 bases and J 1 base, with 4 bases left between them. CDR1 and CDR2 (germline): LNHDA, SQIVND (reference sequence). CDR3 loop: CASSIGSYNSPLHF. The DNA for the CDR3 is TGTGCCAGTAGTATCGGGTCCTATAATTCACCCCTCCACTTT.

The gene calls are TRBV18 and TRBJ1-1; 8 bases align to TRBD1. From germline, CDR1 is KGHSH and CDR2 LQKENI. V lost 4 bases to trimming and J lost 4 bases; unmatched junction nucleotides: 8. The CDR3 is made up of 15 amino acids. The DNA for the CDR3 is TGTGCCAGCTCACGGGGAATCACAGGGGGCACTGAAGCTTTCTTT. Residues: CASSRGITGGTEAFF. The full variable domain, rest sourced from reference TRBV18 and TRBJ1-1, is NAGVMQNPRHLVRRRGQEARLRCSPMKGHSHVYWYRQLPEEGLKFMVYLQKENIIDESGMPKERFSAEFPKEGPSILRIQQVVRGDSAAYFCASSRGITGGTEAFFGQGTRLTVV.

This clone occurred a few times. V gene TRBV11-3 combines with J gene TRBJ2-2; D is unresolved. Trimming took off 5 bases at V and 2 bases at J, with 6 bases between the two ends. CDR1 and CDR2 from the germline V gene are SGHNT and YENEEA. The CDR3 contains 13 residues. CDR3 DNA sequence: TGTGCCAGCAGCCCAGAAAACACCGGGGAGCTGTTTTTT. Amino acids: CASSPENTGELFF. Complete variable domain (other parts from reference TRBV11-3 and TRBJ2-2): EAGVVQSPRYKIIEKKQPVAFWCNPISGHNTLYWYLQNLGQGPELLIRYENEEAVDDSQLPKDRFSAERLKGVDSTLKIQPAELGDSAVYLCASSPENTGELFFGEGSRLTVL.

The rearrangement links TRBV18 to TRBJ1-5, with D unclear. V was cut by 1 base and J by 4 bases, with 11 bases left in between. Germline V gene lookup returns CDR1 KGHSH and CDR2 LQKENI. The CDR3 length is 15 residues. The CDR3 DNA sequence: TGTGCCAGCTCACCACTAGACAAGCCTAATCAGCCCCAGCATTTT. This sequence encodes CASSPLDKPNQPQHF.

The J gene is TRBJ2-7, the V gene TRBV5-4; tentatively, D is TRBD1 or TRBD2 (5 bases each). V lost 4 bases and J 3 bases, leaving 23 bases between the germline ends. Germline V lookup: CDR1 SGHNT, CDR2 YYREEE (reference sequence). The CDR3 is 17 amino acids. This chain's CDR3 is CASSPDSFPIEGYEQYF. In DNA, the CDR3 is TGTGCCAGCAGCCCCGACAGTTTCCCTATAGAGGGCTACGAGCAGTACTTC.

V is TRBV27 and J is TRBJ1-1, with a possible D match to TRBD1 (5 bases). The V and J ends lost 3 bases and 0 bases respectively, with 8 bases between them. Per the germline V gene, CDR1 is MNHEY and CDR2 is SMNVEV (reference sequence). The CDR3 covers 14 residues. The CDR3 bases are TGTGCCAGCAGTTTCGGGGCCATGAACACTGAAGCTTTCTTT. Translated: CASSFGAMNTEAFF.

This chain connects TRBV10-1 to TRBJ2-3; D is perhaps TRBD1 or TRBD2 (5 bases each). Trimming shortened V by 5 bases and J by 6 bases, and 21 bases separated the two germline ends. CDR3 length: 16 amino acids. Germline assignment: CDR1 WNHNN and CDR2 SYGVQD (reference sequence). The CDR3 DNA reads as TGCGCCAGCAGTCGACGAGCCGGGGCCGGATTTGATACGCAGTATTTT. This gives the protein CASSRRAGAGFDTQYF.

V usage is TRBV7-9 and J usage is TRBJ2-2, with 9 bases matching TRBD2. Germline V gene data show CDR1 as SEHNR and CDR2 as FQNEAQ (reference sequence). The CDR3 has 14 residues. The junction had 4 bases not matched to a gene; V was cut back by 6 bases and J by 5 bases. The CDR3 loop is CASSFSGGTGELFF. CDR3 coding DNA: TGTGCCAGCAGTTTCAGCGGGGGGACCGGGGAGCTGTTTTTT.

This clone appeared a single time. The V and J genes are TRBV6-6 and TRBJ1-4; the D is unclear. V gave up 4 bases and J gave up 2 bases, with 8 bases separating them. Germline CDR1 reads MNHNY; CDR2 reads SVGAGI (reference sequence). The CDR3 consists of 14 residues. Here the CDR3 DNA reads TGTGCCAGCAGTTCCACAGCTACTAATGAAAAACTGTTTTTT. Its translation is CASSSTATNEKLFF.

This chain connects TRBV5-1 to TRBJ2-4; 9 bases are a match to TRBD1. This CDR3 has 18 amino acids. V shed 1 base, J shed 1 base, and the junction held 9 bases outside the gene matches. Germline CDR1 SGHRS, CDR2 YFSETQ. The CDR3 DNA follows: TGCGCCAGCAGCTTGCAGCCGCGGACAGGGGAGGCCAAAAACATTCAGTACTTC. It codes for CASSLQPRTGEAKNIQYF.

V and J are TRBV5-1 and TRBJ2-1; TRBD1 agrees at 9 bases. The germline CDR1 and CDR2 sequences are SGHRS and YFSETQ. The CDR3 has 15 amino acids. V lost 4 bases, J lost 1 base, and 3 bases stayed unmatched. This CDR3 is CASSRGTGSYNEQFF. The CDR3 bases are TGCGCCAGCAGCCGGGGGACAGGGTCCTACAATGAGCAGTTCTTC.

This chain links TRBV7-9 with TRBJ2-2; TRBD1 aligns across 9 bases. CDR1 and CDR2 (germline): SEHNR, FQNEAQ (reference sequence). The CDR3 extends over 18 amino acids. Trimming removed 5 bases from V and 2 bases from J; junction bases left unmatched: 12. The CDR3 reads CASSNRDREALNTGELFF. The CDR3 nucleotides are TGTGCCAGCAGCAACCGGGACAGGGAAGCTCTTAACACCGGGGAGCTGTTTTTT.

The CDR3 DNA is TGTGCCAGTAGTCACGGACAGGGGCTCCTCAATCAGCCCCAGCATTTT. This translates into CASSHGQGLLNQPQHF. The chain links TRBV19 to TRBJ1-5, with TRBD1 matching over 9 bases. Germline V gene data show CDR1 as LNHDA and CDR2 as SQIVND (reference sequence). The V segment lost 5 bases and the J segment 3 bases; nucleotides outside the gene matches: 8. The CDR3 length is 16 residues. The full variable domain, in which reference TRBV19 and TRBJ1-5 provide the parts outside the CDR3, is DGGITQSPKYLFRKEGQNVTLSCEQNLNHDAMYWYRQDPGQGLRLIYYSQIVNDFQKGDIAEGYSVSREKKESFPLTVTSAQKNPTAFYLCASSHGQGLLNQPQHFGDGTRLSIL.